The sequence of this TCR beta chain was determined in a study of shared clonotypes between healthy human individuals. The protocol was immunoSEQ multiplex PCR, while the TCRdb copy is restricted to in-frame clones and leaves out a portion. Of some 500,000 clones detected, less than 96% appear once; the ten largest clones hold about 0.057%. CDR1 and CDR2 (germline): MNHEY, SVGAGI. The CDR3 is 13 amino acids. Trimming removed 6 bases at V and 1 base at J, with 7 bases between. The chain recombines TRBV6-5 with TRBJ1-5; D ambiguous. The clonotype was recovered from a woman aged 25 to 39 in good health. The sequenced sample was naive CD4+ T cells sorted from blood. Subset described: CD45RA+ positively selected. CDR3 sequence reads: CASSRKSNQPQHF. CDR3 nucleotide sequence: TGTGCCAGCAGCAGGAAAAGCAATCAGCCCCAGCATTTT.